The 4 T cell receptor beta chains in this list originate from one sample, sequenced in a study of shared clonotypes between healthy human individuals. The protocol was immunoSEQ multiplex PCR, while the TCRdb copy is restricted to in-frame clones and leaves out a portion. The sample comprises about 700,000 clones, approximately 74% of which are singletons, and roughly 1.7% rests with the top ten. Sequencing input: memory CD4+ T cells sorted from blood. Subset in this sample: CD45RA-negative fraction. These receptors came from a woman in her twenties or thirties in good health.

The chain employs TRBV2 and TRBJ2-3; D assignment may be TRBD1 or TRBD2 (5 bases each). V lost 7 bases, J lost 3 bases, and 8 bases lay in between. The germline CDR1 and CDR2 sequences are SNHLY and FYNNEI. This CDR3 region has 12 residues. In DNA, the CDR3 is TGTGCCAGCACCAGGGAGACAGATACGCAGTATTTT. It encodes CASTRETDTQYF.

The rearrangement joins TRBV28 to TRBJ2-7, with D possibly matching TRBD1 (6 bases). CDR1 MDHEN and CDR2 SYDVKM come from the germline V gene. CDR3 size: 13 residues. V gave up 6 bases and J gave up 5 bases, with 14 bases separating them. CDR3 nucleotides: TGTGCCAGCAGCAGGGGCGTACGGAACGAGCAGTACTTC. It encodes CASSRGVRNEQYF.

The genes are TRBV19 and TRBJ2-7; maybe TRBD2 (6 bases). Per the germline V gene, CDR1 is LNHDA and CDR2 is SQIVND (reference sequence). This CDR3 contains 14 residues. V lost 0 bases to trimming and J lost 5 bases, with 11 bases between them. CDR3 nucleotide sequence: TGTGCCAGTAGTATAGACGAAGGAGGGAACGAGCAGTACTTC. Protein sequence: CASSIDEGGNEQYF. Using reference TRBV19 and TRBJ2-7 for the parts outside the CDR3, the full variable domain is DGGITQSPKYLFRKEGQNVTLSCEQNLNHDAMYWYRQDPGQGLRLIYYSQIVNDFQKGDIAEGYSVSREKKESFPLTVTSAQKNPTAFYLCASSIDEGGNEQYFGPGTRLTVT.

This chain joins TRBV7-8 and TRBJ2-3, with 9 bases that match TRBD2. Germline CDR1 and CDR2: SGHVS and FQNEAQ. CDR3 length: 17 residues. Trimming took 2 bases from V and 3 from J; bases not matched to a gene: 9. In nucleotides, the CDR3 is TGTGCCAGCAGCTTACTGGCGGGAGGGCCCCCGACAGATACGCAGTATTTT. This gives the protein CASSLLAGGPPTDTQYF. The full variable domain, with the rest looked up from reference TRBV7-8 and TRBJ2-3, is GAGVSQSPRYKVAKRGQDVALRCDPISGHVSLFWYQQALGQGPEFLTYFQNEAQLDKSGLPSDRFFAERPEGSVSTLKIQRTQQEDSAVYLCASSLLAGGPPTDTQYFGPGTRLTVL.